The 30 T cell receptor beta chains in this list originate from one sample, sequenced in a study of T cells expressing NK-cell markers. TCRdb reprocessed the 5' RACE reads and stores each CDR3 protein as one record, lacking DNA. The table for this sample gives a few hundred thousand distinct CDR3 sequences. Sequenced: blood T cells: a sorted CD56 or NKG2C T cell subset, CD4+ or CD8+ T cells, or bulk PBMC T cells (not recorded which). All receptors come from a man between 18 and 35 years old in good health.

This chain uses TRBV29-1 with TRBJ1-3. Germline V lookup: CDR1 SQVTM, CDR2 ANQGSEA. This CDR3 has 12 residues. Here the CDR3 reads CSAGTTGNTIYF. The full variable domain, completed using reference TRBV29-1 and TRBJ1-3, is SAVISQKPSRDICQRGTSLTIQCQVDSQVTMMFWYRQQPGQSLTLIATANQGSEATYESGFVIDKFPISRPNLTFSTLTVSNMSPEDSSIYLCSAGTTGNTIYFGEGSWLTVV.

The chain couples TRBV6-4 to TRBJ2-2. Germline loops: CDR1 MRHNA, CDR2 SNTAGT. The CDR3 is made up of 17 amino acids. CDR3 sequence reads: CASSPVKVARITGELFF.

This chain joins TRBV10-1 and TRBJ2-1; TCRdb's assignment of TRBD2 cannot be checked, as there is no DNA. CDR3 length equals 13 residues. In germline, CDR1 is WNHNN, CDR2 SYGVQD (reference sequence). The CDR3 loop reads CASSEPGGPEQFF.

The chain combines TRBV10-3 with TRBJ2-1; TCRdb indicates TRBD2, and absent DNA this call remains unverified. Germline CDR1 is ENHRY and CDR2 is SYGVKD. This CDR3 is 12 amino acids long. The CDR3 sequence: CAISSGSREQFF.

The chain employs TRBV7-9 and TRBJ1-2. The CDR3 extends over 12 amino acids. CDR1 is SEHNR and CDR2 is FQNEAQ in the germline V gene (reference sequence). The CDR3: CASSPQTYGYTF.

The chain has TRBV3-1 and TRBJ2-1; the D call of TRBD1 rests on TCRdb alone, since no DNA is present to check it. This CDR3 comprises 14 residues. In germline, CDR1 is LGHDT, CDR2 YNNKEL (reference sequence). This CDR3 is CASSHQTTGGEQFF.

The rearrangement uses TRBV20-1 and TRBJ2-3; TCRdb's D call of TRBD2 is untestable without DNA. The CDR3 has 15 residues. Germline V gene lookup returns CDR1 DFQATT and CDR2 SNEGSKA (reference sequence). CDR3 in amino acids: CSARKRLAGVDTQYF.

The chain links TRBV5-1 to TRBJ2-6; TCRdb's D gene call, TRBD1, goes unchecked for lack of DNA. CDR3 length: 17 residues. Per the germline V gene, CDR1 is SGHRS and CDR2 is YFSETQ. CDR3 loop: CASSPGGIPSGANVLTF.

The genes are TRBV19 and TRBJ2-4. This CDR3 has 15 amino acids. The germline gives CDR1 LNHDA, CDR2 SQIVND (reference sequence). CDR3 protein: CASSILHLAKNIQYF. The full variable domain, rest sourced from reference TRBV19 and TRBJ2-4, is DGGITQSPKYLFRKEGQNVTLSCEQNLNHDAMYWYRQDPGQGLRLIYYSQIVNDFQKGDIAEGYSVSREKKESFPLTVTSAQKNPTAFYLCASSILHLAKNIQYFGAGTRLSVL.

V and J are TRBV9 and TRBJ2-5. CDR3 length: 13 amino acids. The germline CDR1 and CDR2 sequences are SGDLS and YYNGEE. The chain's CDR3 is CASSVDGRWTQYF.

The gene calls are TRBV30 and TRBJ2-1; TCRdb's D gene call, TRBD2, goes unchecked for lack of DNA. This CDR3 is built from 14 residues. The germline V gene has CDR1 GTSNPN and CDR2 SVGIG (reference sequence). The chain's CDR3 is CAFSSGRPPDEQFF.

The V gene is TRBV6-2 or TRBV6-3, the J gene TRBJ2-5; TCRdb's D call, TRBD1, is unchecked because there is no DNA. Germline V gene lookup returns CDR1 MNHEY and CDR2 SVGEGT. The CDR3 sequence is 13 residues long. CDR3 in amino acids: CASRGGGERTQYF.

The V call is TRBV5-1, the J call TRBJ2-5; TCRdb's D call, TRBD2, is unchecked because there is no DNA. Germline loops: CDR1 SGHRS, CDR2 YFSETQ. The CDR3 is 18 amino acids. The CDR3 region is CASSPPPGLAGSKETQYF.

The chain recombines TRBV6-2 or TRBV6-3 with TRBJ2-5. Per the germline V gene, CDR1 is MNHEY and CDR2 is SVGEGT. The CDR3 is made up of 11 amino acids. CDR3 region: CASSYSETQYF.

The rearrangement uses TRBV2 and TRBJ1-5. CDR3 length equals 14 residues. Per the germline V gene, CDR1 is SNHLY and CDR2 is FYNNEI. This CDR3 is CASNPTASYQPQHF.

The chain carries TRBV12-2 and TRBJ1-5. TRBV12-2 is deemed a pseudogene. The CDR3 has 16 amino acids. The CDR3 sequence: CASRPASRRHNQPQHF.

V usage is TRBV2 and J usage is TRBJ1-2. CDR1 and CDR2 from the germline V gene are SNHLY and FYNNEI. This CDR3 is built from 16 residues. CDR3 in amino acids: CASSEFSGGPGGGYTF.

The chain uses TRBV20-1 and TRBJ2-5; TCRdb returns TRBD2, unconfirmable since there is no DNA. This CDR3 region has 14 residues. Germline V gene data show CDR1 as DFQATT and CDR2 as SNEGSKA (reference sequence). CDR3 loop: CSARRVEDQETQYF.

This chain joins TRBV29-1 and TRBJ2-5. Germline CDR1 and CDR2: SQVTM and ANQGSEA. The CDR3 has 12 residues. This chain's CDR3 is CSVDNDSGTQYF. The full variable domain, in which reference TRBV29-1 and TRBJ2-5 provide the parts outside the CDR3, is SAVISQKPSRDICQRGTSLTIQCQVDSQVTMMFWYRQQPGQSLTLIATANQGSEATYESGFVIDKFPISRPNLTFSTLTVSNMSPEDSSIYLCSVDNDSGTQYFGPGTRLLVL.

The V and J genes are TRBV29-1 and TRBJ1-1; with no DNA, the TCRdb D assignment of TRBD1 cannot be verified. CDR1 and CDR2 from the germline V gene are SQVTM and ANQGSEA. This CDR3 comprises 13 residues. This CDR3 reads CSVEGRQGVEAFF.

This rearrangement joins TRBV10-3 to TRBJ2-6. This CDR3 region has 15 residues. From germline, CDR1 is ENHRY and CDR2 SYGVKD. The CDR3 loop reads CAISERSAGANVLTF.

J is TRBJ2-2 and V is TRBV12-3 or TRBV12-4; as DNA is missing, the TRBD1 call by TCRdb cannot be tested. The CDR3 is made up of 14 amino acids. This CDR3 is CASRFTGGVGELFF.

The chain's CDR3 is CASSDTARALTDTQYF. The V and J genes are TRBV6-1 and TRBJ2-3; the TCRdb call, TRBD1, lacks DNA for checking. There are 16 residues in the CDR3. CDR1 is MNHNS, CDR2 SASEGT, per germline.

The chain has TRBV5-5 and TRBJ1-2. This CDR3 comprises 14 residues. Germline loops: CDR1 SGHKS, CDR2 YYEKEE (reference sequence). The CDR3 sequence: CASSLVTSNYGYTF.

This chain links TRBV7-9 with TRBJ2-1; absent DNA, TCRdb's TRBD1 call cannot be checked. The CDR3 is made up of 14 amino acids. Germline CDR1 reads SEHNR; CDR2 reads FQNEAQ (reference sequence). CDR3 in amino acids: CASRLQGENNEQFF.

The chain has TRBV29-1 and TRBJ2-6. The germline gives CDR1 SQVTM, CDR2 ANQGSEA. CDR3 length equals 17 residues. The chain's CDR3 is CSVEVPAAYSGANVLTF.

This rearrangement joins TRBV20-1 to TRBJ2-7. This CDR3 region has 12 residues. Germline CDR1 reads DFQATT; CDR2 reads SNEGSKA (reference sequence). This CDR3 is CSARLPDYEQYF.

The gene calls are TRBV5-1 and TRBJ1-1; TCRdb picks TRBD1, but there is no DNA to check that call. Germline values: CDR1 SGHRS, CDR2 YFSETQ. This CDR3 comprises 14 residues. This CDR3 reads CASSSSQGRTEAFF.

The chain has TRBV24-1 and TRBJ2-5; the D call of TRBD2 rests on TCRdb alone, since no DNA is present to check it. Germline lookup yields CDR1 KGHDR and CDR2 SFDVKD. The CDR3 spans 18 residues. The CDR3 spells CATSDLQGTGLAGETQYF.

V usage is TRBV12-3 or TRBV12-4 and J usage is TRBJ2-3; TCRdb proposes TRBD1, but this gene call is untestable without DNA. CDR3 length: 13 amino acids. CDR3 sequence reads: CASRSGATDTQYF.